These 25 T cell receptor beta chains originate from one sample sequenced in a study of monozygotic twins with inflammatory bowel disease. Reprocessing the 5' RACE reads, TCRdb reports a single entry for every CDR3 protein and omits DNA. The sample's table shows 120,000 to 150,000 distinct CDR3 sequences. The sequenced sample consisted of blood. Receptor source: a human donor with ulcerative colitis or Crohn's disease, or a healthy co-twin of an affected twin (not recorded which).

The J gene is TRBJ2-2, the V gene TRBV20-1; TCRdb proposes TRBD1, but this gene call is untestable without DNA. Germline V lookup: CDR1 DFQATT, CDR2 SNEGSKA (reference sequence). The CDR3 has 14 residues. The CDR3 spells CSASPFGRTGELFF.

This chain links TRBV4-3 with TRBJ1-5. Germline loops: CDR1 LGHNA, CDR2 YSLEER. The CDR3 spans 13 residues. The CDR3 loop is CASSQEWGQPQHF.

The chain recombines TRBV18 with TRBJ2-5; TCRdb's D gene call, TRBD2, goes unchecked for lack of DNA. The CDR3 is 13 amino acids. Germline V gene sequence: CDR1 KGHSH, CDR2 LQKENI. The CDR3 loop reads CASSPDYRETQYF. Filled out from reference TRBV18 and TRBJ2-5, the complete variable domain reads NAGVMQNPRHLVRRRGQEARLRCSPMKGHSHVYWYRQLPEEGLKFMVYLQKENIIDESGMPKERFSAEFPKEGPSILRIQQVVRGDSAAYFCASSPDYRETQYFGPGTRLLVL.

The CDR3: CSVLASAGELFF. This chain uses TRBV29-1 with TRBJ2-2; TCRdb designates TRBD2, a call that cannot be tested without DNA. Per the germline V gene, CDR1 is SQVTM and CDR2 is ANQGSEA. The CDR3 consists of 12 residues.

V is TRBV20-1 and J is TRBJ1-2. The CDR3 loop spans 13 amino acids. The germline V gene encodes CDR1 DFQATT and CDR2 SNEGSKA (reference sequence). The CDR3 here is CSARRQGLYGYTF.

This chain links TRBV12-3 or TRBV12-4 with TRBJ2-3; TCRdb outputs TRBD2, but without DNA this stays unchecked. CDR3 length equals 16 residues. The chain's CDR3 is CASSFRAGALTDTQYF.

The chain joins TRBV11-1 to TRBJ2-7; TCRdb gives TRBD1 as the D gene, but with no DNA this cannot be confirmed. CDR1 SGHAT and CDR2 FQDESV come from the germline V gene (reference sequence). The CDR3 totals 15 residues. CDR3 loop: CASSFRGQGTYEQYF.

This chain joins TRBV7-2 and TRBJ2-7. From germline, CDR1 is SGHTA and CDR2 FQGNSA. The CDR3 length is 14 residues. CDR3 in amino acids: CASSIPGQLYEQYF.

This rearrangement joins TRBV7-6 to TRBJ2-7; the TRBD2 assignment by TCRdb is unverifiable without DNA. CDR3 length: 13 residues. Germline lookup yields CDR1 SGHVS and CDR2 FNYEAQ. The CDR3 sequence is CASSLLSGGEQYF. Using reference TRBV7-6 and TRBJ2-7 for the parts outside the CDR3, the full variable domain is GAGVSQSPRYKVTKRGQDVALRCDPISGHVSLYWYRQALGQGPEFLTYFNYEAQQDKSGLPNDRFSAERPEGSISTLTIQRTEQRDSAMYRCASSLLSGGEQYFGPGTRLTVT.

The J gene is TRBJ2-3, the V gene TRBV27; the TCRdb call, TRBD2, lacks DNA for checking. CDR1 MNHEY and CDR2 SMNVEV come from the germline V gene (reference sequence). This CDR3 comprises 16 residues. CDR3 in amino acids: CASSLRRLAGGNAQYF.

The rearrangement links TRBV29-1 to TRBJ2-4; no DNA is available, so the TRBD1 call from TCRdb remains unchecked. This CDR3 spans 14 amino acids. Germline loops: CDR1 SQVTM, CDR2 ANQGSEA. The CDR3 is CSANVGTGTNIQYF.

CDR3 protein: CASSQGRTSGRRYEQYF. The chain joins TRBV12-3 or TRBV12-4 to TRBJ2-7; the D gene TCRdb calls, TRBD2, cannot be checked with no DNA. This CDR3 contains 17 residues.

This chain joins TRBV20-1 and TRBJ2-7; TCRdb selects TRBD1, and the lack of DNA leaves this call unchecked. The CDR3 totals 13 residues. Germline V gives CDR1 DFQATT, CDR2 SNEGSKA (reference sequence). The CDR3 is CSAITGYTYEQYF.

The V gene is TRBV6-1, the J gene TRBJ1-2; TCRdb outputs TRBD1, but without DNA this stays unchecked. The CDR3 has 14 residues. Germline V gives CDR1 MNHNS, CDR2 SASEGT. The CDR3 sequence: CASSPQGRNYGYTF.

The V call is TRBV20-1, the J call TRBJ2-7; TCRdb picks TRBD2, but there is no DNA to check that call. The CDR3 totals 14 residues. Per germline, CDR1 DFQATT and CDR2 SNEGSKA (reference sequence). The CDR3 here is CSASPTSGSYEQYF.

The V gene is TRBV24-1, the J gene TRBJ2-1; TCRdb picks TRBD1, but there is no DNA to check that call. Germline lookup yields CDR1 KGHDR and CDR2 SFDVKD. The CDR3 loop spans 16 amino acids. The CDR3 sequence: CATSDPRQGDYNEQFF.

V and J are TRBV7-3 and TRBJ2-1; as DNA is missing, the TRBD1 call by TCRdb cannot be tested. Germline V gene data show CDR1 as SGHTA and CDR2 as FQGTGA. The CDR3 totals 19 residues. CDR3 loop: CASSSQGAPTLSSYNEQFF.

The CDR3: CSARPWDSNSPLHF. This rearrangement joins TRBV20-1 to TRBJ1-6; TCRdb's D call, TRBD1, is unchecked because there is no DNA. Germline loops: CDR1 DFQATT, CDR2 SNEGSKA (reference sequence). This CDR3 is built from 14 residues.

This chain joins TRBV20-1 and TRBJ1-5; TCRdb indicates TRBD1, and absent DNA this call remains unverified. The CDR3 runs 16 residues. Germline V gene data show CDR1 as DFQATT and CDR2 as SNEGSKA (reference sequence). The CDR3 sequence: CSARRGQGDSNQPQHF.

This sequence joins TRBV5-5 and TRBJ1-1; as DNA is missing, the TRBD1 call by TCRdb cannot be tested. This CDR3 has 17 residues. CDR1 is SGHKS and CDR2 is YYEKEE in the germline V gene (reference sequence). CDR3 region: CASSLAGQGFGVTEAFF.

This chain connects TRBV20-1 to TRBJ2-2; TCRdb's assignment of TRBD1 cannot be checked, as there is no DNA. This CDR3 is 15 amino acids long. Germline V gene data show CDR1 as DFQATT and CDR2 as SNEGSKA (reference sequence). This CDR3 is CSARDHQRGYGELFF.

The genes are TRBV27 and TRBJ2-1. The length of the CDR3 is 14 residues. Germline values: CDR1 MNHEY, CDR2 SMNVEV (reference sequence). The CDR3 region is CASSLIEAYNEQFF.

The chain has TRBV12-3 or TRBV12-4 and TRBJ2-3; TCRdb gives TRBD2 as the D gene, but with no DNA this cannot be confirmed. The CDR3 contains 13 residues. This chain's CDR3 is CASSQDQRNTQYF.

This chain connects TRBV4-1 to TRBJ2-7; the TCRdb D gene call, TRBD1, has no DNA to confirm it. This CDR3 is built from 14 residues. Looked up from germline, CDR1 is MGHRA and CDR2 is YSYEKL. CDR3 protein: CASSQVQGEYEQYF.

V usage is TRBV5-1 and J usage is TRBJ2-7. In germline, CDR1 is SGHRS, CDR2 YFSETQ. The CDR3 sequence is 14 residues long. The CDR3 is CASSLGQELYEQYF.